The next 16 T cell receptor beta chains were all read from a single sample in a study of blood T cell repertoires in COVID-19. The repertoire was sequenced with immunoSEQ multiplex PCR; TCRdb's copy has only in-frame clones and lacks some. The repertoire has roughly 400,000 clones, nearly 90% of them found once; the top ten carry roughly 2%. Source material: PBMCs or T cells enriched from blood (not recorded which). Receptors originate from a woman in her thirties or forties with acute COVID-19.

The rearrangement links TRBV7-2 to TRBJ2-2; D uncertain. CDR1 and CDR2 from the germline V gene are SGHTA and FQGNSA. The V gene lost 0 bases and the J gene lost 7 bases, with 15 bases spanning the gap. The CDR3 loop spans 16 amino acids. In DNA form, the CDR3 reads TGTGCCAGCAGCTTAGCAAACTACGGATGGATCGGGGAGCTGTTTTTT. Residues: CASSLANYGWIGELFF.

This clone was counted once. The chain employs TRBV5-1 and TRBJ1-2; D might be TRBD1 (5 bases). V lost 0 bases, J lost 10 bases, and 16 bases lay in between. The CDR3 is made up of 14 amino acids. Looked up from germline, CDR1 is SGHRS and CDR2 is YFSETQ. CDR3: CASSLGPSYRPYTF. The CDR3 DNA sequence: TGCGCCAGCAGCTTGGGCCCTTCCTACAGGCCCTACACCTTC.

V usage is TRBV9 and J usage is TRBJ2-2; unclear D gene. Looked up from germline, CDR1 is SGDLS and CDR2 is YYNGEE. This CDR3 region has 14 residues. V was cut by 2 bases and J by 0 bases, with 5 bases left in between. DNA for the CDR3: TGTGCCAGCAGCGTTCAGGCGAACACCGGGGAGCTGTTTTTT. Translated: CASSVQANTGELFF. Using reference TRBV9 and TRBJ2-2 for the parts outside the CDR3, the full variable domain is DSGVTQTPKHLITATGQRVTLRCSPRSGDLSVYWYQQSLDQGLQFLIQYYNGEERAKGNILERFSAQQFPDLHSELNLSSLELGDSALYFCASSVQANTGELFFGEGSRLTVL.

This sequence joins TRBV6-6 and TRBJ2-2; possibly TRBD1 for D (7 bases). The germline V gene has CDR1 MNHNY and CDR2 SVGAGI (reference sequence). V was shortened by 5 bases and J by 4 bases, with 23 bases between the two germline ends. This CDR3 has 18 residues. CDR3 nucleotide sequence: TGTGCCAGCAGTCGCTCACGGGGGACAGTTCTGGGCACCGGGGAGCTGTTTTTT. It encodes CASSRSRGTVLGTGELFF.

The V call is TRBV6-5, the J call TRBJ1-2, with D tentatively TRBD1 (6 bases). The CDR3 runs 15 residues. Trimming removed 0 bases at V and 4 bases at J, with 12 bases between. Germline V CDR1 and CDR2: MNHEY, SVGAGI. The CDR3 sequence is CASSYSGGPSYGYTF. The CDR3 nucleotides are TGTGCCAGCAGTTACTCGGGGGGGCCTAGCTATGGCTACACCTTC.

The chain links TRBV4-1 to TRBJ2-7; D possibly corresponds to TRBD2 (5 bases). V was clipped by 4 bases and J by 0 bases, with 13 bases between them. There are 15 residues in the CDR3. CDR1 MGHRA and CDR2 YSYEKL come from the germline V gene. CDR3 sequence (DNA): TGCGCCAGCAGCCCATCCTCGCTAGCCTCCTACGAGCAGTACTTC. This gives the protein CASSPSSLASYEQYF.

At least ten counts were recorded for this clone. This chain uses TRBV27 with TRBJ1-2; the D gene is possibly TRBD1 (5 bases). The CDR3 is 14 residues long. V lost 6 bases, J lost 7 bases, and 18 bases lay in between. The germline gives CDR1 MNHEY, CDR2 SMNVEV (reference sequence). This chain's CDR3 is CASSHGDEEGGYTF. CDR3 DNA sequence: TGTGCCAGCAGCCACGGGGACGAGGAGGGTGGCTACACCTTC.

The rearrangement links TRBV5-1 to TRBJ1-6, with D possibly TRBD1 on 5 matching bases. Trimming stripped 2 bases from V and 7 bases from J, with 19 bases between. Germline V gives CDR1 SGHRS, CDR2 YFSETQ. The CDR3 loop spans 17 amino acids. The CDR3 bases are TGCGCCAGCAGCTTTGCCGGCGAGGCAGGGAGGAATTCACCCCTCCACTTT. This codes for CASSFAGEAGRNSPLHF.

J is TRBJ1-6 and V is TRBV9, with TRBD1 matching 8 bases. CDR1 and CDR2 from the germline V gene are SGDLS and YYNGEE. There are 16 residues in the CDR3. With 0 bases clipped from V and 10 bases from J, the junction kept 9 bases outside the gene matches. The CDR3 reads CASSVGQGMGASPLHF. CDR3 nucleotides: TGTGCCAGCAGCGTAGGACAGGGGATGGGAGCCTCACCCCTCCACTTT. Full variable domain (outside the CDR3, taken from reference TRBV9 and TRBJ1-6): DSGVTQTPKHLITATGQRVTLRCSPRSGDLSVYWYQQSLDQGLQFLIQYYNGEERAKGNILERFSAQQFPDLHSELNLSSLELGDSALYFCASSVGQGMGASPLHFGNGTRLTVT.

The rearrangement joins TRBV7-2 to TRBJ2-7, with 10 nucleotides matching TRBD2. The CDR3 consists of 15 residues. The germline V gene encodes CDR1 SGHTA and CDR2 FQGNSA. With 4 bases clipped from V and 3 bases from J, the junction kept 6 bases outside the gene matches. The CDR3 nucleotides read TGTGCCAGCAGCTGGGTAGCGGGGGGCGGCTACGAGCAGTACTTC. Translated, it gives CASSWVAGGGYEQYF. The full variable domain, its missing parts supplied by reference TRBV7-2 and TRBJ2-7, is GAGVSQSPSNKVTEKGKDVELRCDPISGHTALYWYRQSLGQGLEFLIYFQGNSAPDKSGLPSDRFSAERTGGSVSTLTIQRTQQEDSAVYLCASSWVAGGGYEQYFGPGTRLTVT.

This clone was seen only once. The chain joins TRBV4-1 to TRBJ1-1, with a tentative D call TRBD1 (5 bases). Germline V gene sequence: CDR1 MGHRA, CDR2 YSYEKL. The CDR3 covers 15 residues. V lost 0 bases and J lost 3, with 11 bases in between. This CDR3 reads CASSQDWSRDTEAFF. CDR3 DNA sequence: TGCGCCAGCAGCCAAGATTGGTCCAGGGACACTGAAGCTTTCTTT.

The V and J genes are TRBV3-1 (or the pseudogene TRBV3-2) and TRBJ1-5; D not resolved. Germline V gene sequence: CDR1 LGHDT, CDR2 YNNKEL (reference sequence). The CDR3 consists of 13 residues. V gave up 6 bases and J gave up 2 bases, with 8 bases separating them. CDR3 protein: CASSPRGNQPQHF. CDR3 nucleotide sequence: TGTGCCAGCAGTCCGAGGGGCAATCAGCCCCAGCATTTT.

This chain connects TRBV30 to TRBJ1-2; D remains unclear. V was shortened by 2 bases and J by 4 bases, with 8 bases between the two germline ends. This CDR3 is 12 amino acids long. The germline CDR1 and CDR2 sequences are GTSNPN and SVGIG (reference sequence). This chain's CDR3 is CAWSMAVYGYTF. CDR3 in DNA: TGTGCCTGGAGTATGGCTGTCTATGGCTACACCTTC.

This clone was recorded only once. J is TRBJ1-4 and V is TRBV7-2; D is perhaps TRBD1 (6 bases). CDR3 size: 11 residues. Germline V gives CDR1 SGHTA, CDR2 FQGNSA. The V end lost 3 bases, the J end lost 13 bases, and 9 bases lay between the germline ends. CDR3 in DNA: TGTGCCAGCAGCTTGGGGGCTGGACTGTTTTTT. It specifies CASSLGAGLFF.

The chain employs TRBV5-1 and TRBJ2-7; D possibly corresponds to TRBD1 (6 bases). The CDR3 is made up of 14 amino acids. Germline V CDR1 and CDR2: SGHRS, YFSETQ. Trimming took 0 bases from V and 6 from J, leaving 13 bases between them. The CDR3: CASSLAGERREQYF. The CDR3 nucleotides are TGCGCCAGCAGCTTGGCAGGGGAGAGGCGCGAGCAGTACTTC.

The gene calls are TRBV30 and TRBJ1-2, with D possibly matching TRBD1 (6 bases). The CDR3 runs 14 residues. Germline lookup yields CDR1 GTSNPN and CDR2 SVGIG (reference sequence). V lost 2 bases and J lost 4, with 14 bases in between. The CDR3 nucleotides read TGTGCCTGGAGTCGGGGGGGCGAAAGCTATGGCTACACCTTC. Residues: CAWSRGGESYGYTF.